The clone carrying this TCR delta chain rates as large. This entry comes from a study of gamma-delta T cells after stem cell transplantation. J was trimmed by 1 base and V by 0 bases; bases with no gene match: 11. This CDR3 comprises 21 residues. Germline assignment: CDR1 GEAIGNYY and CDR2 EKD. TCRdb re-called the RT-PCR reads through CATT. The sample yields more than 1,500 delta-chain clones, 40% to 60% seen once. This clonotype originated in a human donor. It is not recorded whose cells these are; they may come from a transplant donor. J is TRDJ3 and V is TRDV2, with 10 bases matching TRDD3. The sequenced material came from gamma-delta T cells. The CDR3 nucleotides read TGTGCCTGTGACACCGTGGTGGGGGATACTGTGATATCCTGGGACACCCGACAGATGTTTTTC. Protein: CACDTVVGDTVISWDTRQMFF.